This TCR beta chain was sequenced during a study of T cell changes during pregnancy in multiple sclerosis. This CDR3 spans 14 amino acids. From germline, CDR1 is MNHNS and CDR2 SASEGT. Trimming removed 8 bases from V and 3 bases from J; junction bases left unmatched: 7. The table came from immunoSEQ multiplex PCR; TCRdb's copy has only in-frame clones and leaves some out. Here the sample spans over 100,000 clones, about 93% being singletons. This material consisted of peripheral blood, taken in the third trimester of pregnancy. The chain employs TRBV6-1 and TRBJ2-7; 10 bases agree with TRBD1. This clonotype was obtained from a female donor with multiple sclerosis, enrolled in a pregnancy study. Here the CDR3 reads CASRRGQGDYEQYF. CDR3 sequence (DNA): TGTGCCAGCCGACGAGGACAGGGGGACTACGAGCAGTACTTC.